The clone carrying this TCR beta chain was seen repeatedly, ten times or more. The antigen is not known. These data belong to a study of T cells in Graves' hyperthyroidism and ophthalmopathy. TCR beta CDR3 regions were amplified from RNA. First-round RT-PCR targeting the TCR CDR3 was performed with the HTBI primer set. MiXCR was run by TCRdb on the multiplex PCR reads, yielding one entry per CDR3 protein. The repertoire has about 400,000 distinct CDR3 sequences, about 15% of them found once; the top ten carry 32%. Germline CDR1 reads MNHNS; CDR2 reads SASEGT. The CDR3 length is 14 residues. The V end was cut by 8 bases, the J end by 3 bases, with 17 bases between. Study-wide results and caveats: Ophthalmopathy got predicted by the model a median about six months before its onset.

The hyperthyroidism was newly diagnosed and had lasted under 2 months; the patients were aged 18 to 65. Reasons for excluding patients were uncontrolled infection, other autoimmune disease, pregnancy or lactation. Clinical symptoms, serum thyroxine and TRAb, thyroid ultrasound and orbital computed tomography together formed the diagnostic basis. The sequence was collected from a woman younger than 45 with Graves' hyperthyroidism. The sequenced sample consisted of blood. The chain has TRBV6-1 and TRBJ2-7; D may match TRBD1 or TRBD2 (5 bases each). The CDR3 spells CASYLPGPYYEQYF. The CDR3 nucleotides read TGTGCCAGCTACCTCCCGGGACCGTACTACGAGCAGTACTTC.